This is a list of T cell receptor beta chains from one sample in a study of STAT3 mutations in large granular lymphocyte leukemia. Sequenced by immunoSEQ multiplex PCR; TCRdb stores in-frame clones only, minus some. The sample yields roughly 9,700 clones, about 85% seen once. The specimen was peripheral blood mononuclear cells. The source of these receptors is a man aged 55 to 70 with T-cell large granular lymphocyte leukemia. Some clones in this sample may be carry-over from other donors' samples. The CDR3 runs from the conserved cysteine through the conserved F or W. The D gene is left open where the match is weak. The listing skips clone size in some rows; elsewhere it reads once, few, many or a size class.

>TRBJ2-3|.|TRBV9|.
CASSGVSPSQYF
TGTGCCAGCAGCGGGGTATCCCCCTCGCAGTATTTT
>TRBJ2-1|.|TRBV4-3|.
CASSQDFPLANEQFF
TGCGCCAGCAGCCAAGATTTTCCCTTGGCCAATGAGCAGTTCTTC
>TRBJ2-3|.|TRBV4-2|once
CASSQGDTQYF
TGTGCCAGCAGCCAAGGGGATACGCAGTATTTT
>TRBJ2-1|TRBD2|TRBV11-2|.
CASSSGGGRNSYNEQFF
TGTGCCAGCAGCTCGGGCGGGGGGCGAAATTCCTACAATGAGCAGTTCTTC
>TRBJ1-4|.|TRBV4-1|.
CASSRDHSATNEKLFF
TGCGCCAGCAGCCGGGATCACAGCGCAACTAATGAAAAACTGTTTTTT
>TRBJ2-5|.|TRBV18|.
CASSPPSGIGETQYF
TGTGCCAGCTCACCACCCTCGGGGATTGGGGAGACCCAGTACTTC
>TRBJ1-1|TRBD1|TRBV11-3|.
CASSSVGFPGQGNTEAFF
TGTGCCAGCAGCTCAGTTGGGTTCCCGGGACAGGGGAACACTGAAGCTTTCTTT
>TRBJ2-2|TRBD2|TRBV9|.
CASRAGDATGELFF
TGTGCCAGCAGGGCGGGAGATGCCACCGGGGAGCTGTTTTTT
>TRBJ2-5|TRBD2|TRBV2|.
CASSEARGGQETQYF
TGTGCCAGCAGTGAAGCTCGCGGGGGCCAAGAGACCCAGTACTTC
>TRBJ2-1|TRBD2|TRBV11-1|.
CASSFVTSDYNEQFF
TGTGCCAGCAGCTTCGTGACTAGCGACTACAATGAGCAGTTCTTC
>TRBJ1-1|.|TRBV19|.
CASSIGYPGLNTEAFF
TGTGCCAGTAGTATCGGATATCCGGGCCTGAACACTGAAGCTTTCTTT